The 2 T cell receptor beta chains below come from one sample, sequenced in a study of blood T cell repertoires in COVID-19. Repertoires were generated with immunoSEQ multiplex PCR, while TCRdb's copy carries only in-frame clones and drops some. The table has 120,000 to 150,000 clones, roughly 78% seen once; the top ten hold approximately 16%. Material for sequencing was peripheral blood. These receptors were obtained from a human donor with acute or convalescent COVID-19. The donor label of this sample is uncertain.

The chain links TRBV5-1 to TRBJ1-2, with D perhaps TRBD1 (5 bases). The ends were cut back, 0 bases at V and 3 bases at J, with 9 bases in the middle. CDR3 size: 14 residues. CDR1 is SGHRS and CDR2 is YFSETQ in the germline V gene. The CDR3: CASSLDRPDYGYTF. CDR3 in DNA: TGCGCCAGCAGCTTGGACAGGCCAGACTATGGCTACACCTTC.

This rearrangement joins TRBV5-1 to TRBJ1-5, with D unclear. Per the germline V gene, CDR1 is SGHRS and CDR2 is YFSETQ. The length of the CDR3 is 12 residues. Trimming stripped 1 base from V and 7 bases from J, with 6 bases between. The chain's CDR3 is CASSLSGQPQHF. CDR3 nucleotide sequence: TGCGCCAGCAGCTTGTCCGGGCAGCCCCAGCATTTT.